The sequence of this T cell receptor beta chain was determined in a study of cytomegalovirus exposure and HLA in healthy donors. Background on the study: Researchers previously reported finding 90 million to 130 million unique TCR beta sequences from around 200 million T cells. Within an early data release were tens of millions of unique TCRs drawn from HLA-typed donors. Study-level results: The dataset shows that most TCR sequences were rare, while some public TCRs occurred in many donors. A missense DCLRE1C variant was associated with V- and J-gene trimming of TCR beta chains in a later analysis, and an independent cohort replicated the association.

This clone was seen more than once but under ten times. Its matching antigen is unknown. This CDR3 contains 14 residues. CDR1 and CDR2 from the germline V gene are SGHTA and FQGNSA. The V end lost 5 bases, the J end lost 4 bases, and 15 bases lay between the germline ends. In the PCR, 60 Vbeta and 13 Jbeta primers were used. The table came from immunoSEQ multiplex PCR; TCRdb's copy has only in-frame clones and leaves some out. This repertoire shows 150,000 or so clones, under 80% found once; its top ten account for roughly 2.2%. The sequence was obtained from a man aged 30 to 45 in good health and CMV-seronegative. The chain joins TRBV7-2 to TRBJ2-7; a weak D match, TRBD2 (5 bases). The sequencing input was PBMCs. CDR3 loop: CASSMAGGGYEQYF. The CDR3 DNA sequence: TGTGCCAGCAGCATGGCGGGTGGTGGTTACGAGCAGTACTTC.